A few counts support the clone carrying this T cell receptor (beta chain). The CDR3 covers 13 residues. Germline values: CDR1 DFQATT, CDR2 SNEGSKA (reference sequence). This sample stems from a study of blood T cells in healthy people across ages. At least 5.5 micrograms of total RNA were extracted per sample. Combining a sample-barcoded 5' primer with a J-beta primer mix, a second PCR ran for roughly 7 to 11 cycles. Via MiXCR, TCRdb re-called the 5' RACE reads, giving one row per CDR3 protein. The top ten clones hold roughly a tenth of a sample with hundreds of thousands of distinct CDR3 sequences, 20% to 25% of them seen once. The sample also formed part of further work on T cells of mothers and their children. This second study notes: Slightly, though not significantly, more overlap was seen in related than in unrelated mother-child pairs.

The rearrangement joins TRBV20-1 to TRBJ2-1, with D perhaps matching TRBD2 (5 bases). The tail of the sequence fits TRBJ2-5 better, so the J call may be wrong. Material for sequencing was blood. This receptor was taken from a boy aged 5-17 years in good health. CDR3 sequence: CSARGWREETQYF. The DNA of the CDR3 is TGCAGTGCTAGGGGCTGGCGGGAAGAGACCCAGTACTTC.